This T cell receptor (beta chain) was recovered during a study of response to subunit inactivated influenza vaccine. Study-level findings and limits: There was a suggestion from the authors that each seasonal influenza vaccination recruits few new T cells.

TCRdb fed the RT-PCR reads into MiXCR, producing one record per CDR3 protein. The repertoire holds roughly 570,000 distinct CDR3 sequences, over 10% seen once, with around 13% in the top ten. The germline V gene has CDR1 SGHTA and CDR2 FQGNSA. V lost 5 bases and J 2 bases, leaving 12 bases between the germline ends. The CDR3 totals 14 residues. This clonotype has more than one count but fewer than ten. Its antigen is not known. This TCR was recovered from a man in his fifties or sixties who received an inactivated influenza vaccine. This chain links TRBV7-2 with TRBJ2-5; D perhaps matches TRBD2 (5 bases). The sequences come from PBMCs from blood, collected roughly 45 days after vaccination. CDR3: CASSVDGVQETQYF. The CDR3 DNA follows: TGTGCCAGCAGCGTAGACGGGGTACAAGAGACCCAGTACTTC. Full variable domain (missing parts from reference TRBV7-2 and TRBJ2-5): GAGVSQSPSNKVTEKGKDVELRCDPISGHTALYWYRQSLGQGLEFLIYFQGNSAPDKSGLPSDRFSAERTGGSVSTLTIQRTQQEDSAVYLCASSVDGVQETQYFGPGTRLLVL.